The T cell receptor (beta chain) described here comes from a study of T cells in narcolepsy. Study-wide results and caveats: Reportedly, autoreactive clonotypes were serially detected in patients' blood but not controls'. Same-patient CSF and blood CD4+ T cell clonotypes included HCRT-specific and TRIB2-specific autoreactive ones.

Notes on this clone: Antigen: not known.

Looked up from germline, CDR1 is SGHTA and CDR2 is FQGTGA. V was shortened by 5 bases and J by 8 bases, with 27 bases between the two germline ends. This CDR3 is 17 amino acids long. Sequencing used immunoSEQ multiplex PCR; TCRdb keeps in-frame clones, though not all of them. The sample carries some 30,000 clones, 80% to 90% recorded once. The source material was memory (CD45RA-) CD4+ T cells from blood. The chain links TRBV7-3 to TRBJ1-2, with a possible D match to TRBD1 (5 bases). This TCR derives from a human donor in good health. CDR3 coding DNA: TGTGCCAGCAGCCCGACCGATTTCTGGGCAGGGCAATACGGCTACACCTTC. Protein sequence: CASSPTDFWAGQYGYTF.